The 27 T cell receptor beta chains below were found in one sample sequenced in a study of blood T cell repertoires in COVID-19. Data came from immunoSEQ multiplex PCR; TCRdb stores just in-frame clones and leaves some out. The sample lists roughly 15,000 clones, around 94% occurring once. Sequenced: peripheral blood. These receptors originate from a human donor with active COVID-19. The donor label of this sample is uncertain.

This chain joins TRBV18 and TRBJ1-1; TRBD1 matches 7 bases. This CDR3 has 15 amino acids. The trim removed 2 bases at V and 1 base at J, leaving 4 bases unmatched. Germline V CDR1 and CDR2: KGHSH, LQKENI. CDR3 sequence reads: CASSPRTGENTEAFF. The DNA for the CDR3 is TGTGCCAGCTCACCAAGGACAGGAGAGAACACTGAAGCTTTCTTT.

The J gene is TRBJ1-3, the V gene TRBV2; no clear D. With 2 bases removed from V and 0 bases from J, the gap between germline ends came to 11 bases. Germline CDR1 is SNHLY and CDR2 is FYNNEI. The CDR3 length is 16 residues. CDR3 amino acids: CASSEFPVDSGNTIYF. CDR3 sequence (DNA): TGTGCCAGCAGTGAATTTCCGGTCGACTCTGGAAACACCATATATTTT.

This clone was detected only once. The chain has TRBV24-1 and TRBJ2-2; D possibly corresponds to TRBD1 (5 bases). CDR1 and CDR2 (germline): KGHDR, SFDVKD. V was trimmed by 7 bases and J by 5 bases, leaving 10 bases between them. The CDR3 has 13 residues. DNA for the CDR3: TGTGCCACCAGGGGGCCCGGGACCGGGGAGCTGTTTTTT. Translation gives CATRGPGTGELFF.

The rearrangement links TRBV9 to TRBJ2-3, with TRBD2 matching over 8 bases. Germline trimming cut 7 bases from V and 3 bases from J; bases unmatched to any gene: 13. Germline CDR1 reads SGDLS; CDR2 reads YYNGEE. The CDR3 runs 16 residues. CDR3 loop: CASGPFSGRITDTQYF. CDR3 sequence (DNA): TGTGCCAGCGGACCGTTCAGCGGGAGAATAACAGATACGCAGTATTTT.

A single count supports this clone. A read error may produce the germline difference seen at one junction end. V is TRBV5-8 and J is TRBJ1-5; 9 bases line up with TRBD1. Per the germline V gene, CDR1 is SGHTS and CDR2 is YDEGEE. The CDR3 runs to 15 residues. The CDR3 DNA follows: TGTGCCAGCAGCTTGGGGGGACAGGGAGATCAGTCCCAGCATTTT. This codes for CASSLGGQGDQSQHF.

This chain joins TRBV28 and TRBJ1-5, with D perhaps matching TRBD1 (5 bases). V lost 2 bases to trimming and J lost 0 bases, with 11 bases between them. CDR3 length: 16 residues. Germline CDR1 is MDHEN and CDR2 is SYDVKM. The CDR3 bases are TGTGCCAGCAGTTTAGGTCCCCAGGGTAGCAATCAGCCCCAGCATTTT. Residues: CASSLGPQGSNQPQHF. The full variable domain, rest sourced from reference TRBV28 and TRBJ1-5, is DVKVTQSSRYLVKRTGEKVFLECVQDMDHENMFWYRQDPGLGLRLIYFSYDVKMKEKGDIPEGYSVSREKKERFSLILESASTNQTSMYLCASSLGPQGSNQPQHFGDGTRLSIL.

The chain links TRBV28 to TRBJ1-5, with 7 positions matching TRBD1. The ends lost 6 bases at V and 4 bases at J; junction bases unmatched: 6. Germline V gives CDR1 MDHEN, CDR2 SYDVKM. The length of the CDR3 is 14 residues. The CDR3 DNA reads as TGTGCCAGCAGAAGGGACAGCTTTAATCAGCCCCAGCATTTT. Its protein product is CASRRDSFNQPQHF.

For the CDR3, the DNA is TGTGCCAGCAGCTTAAATCGGGGAGGGTACCAAGAGACCCAGTACTTC. Amino acid sequence: CASSLNRGGYQETQYF. This chain joins TRBV13 and TRBJ2-5; 7 nucleotides agree with TRBD2. Germline CDR1 and CDR2: PRHDT and FYEKMQ (reference sequence). This CDR3 is 16 amino acids long. The junction had 6 bases not matched to a gene; V was cut back by 2 bases and J by 0 bases.

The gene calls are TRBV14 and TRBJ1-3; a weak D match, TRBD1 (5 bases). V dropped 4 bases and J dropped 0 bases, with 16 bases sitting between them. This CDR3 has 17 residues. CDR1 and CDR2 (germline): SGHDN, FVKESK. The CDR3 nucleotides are TGTGCCAGCAGCCCTACATTTACAGGCTACTCTGGAAACACCATATATTTT. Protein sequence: CASSPTFTGYSGNTIYF.

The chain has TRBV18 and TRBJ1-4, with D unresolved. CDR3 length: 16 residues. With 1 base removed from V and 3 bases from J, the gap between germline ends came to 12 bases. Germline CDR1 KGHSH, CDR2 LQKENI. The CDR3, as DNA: TGTGCCAGCTCACCACTTATGGGCGGGTCTAATGAAAAACTGTTTTTT. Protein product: CASSPLMGGSNEKLFF.

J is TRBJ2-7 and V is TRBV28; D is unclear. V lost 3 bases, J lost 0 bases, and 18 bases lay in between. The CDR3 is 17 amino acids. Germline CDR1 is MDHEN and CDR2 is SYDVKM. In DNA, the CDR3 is TGTGCCAGCAGTTTTACCCTAAGACTCTTGCCCTCCTACGAGCAGTACTTC. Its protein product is CASSFTLRLLPSYEQYF.

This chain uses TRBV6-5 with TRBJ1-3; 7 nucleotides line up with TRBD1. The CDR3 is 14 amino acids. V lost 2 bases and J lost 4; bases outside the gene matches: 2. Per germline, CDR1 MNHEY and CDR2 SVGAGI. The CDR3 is CASSYATGGNTIYF. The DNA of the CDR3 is TGTGCCAGCAGTTACGCGACAGGGGGAAACACCATATATTTT.

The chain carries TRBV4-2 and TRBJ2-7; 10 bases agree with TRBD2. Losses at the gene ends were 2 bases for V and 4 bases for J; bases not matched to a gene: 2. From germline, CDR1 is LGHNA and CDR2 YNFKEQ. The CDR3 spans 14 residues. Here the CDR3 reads CASSQSGRGYEQYF. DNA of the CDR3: TGTGCCAGCAGCCAAAGCGGGAGGGGATACGAGCAGTACTTC.

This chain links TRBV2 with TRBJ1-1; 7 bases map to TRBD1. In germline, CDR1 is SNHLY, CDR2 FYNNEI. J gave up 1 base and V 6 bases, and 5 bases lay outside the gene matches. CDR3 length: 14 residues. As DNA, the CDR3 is TGTGCCAGCAGGGAGAGGGACAGGAACACTGAAGCTTTCTTT. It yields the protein CASRERDRNTEAFF.

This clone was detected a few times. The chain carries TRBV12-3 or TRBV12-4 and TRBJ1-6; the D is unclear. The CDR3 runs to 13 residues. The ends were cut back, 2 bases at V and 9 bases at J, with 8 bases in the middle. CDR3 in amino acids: CASSLNAGSPLHF. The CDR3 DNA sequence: TGTGCCAGCAGTTTAAATGCAGGTTCACCCCTCCACTTT.

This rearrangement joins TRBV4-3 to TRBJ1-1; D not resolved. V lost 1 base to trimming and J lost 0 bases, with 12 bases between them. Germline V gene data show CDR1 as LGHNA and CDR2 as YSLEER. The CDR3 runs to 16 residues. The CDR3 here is CASSQGRTYMNTEAFF. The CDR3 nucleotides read TGCGCCAGCAGCCAAGGTAGGACTTACATGAACACTGAAGCTTTCTTT.

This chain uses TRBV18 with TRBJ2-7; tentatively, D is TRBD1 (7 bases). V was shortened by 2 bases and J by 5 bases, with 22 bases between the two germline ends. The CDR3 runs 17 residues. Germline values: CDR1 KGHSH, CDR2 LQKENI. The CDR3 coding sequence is TGTGCCAGCTCACCAGACGGGAGTCAGGGGGTTCTGGACGAGCAGTACTTC. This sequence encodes CASSPDGSQGVLDEQYF.

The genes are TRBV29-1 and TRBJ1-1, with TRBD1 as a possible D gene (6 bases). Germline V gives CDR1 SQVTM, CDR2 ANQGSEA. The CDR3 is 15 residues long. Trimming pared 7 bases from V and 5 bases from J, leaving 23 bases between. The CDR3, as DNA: TGCAGCGCCCCTTCGTCCAGGGGCATGGGAACTGAAGCTTTCTTT. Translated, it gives CSAPSSRGMGTEAFF.

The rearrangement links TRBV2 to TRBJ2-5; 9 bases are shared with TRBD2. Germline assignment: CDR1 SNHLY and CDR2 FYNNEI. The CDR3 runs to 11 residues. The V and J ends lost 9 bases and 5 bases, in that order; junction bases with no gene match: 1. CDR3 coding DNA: TGTGCCAGTGGACTAGCGGAGACCCAGTACTTC. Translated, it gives CASGLAETQYF.

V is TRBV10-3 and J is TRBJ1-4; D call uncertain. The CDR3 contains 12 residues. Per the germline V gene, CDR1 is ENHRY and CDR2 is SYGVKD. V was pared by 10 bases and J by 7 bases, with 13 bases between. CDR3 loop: CASAGAGEKLFF. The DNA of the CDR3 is TGTGCCAGTGCGGGCGCGGGTGAAAAACTGTTTTTT.

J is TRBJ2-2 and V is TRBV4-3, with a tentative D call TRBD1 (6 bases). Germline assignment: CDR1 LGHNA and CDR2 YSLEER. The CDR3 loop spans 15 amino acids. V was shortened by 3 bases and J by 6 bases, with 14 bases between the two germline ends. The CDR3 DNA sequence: TGCGCCAGCAGCCAGACCGGCGACAGGTCCGGGGAGCTGTTTTTT. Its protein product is CASSQTGDRSGELFF.

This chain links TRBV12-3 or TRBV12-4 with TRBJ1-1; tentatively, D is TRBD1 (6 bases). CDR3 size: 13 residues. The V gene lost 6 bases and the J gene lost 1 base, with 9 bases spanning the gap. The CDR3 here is CASRLGGNTEAFF. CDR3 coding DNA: TGTGCCAGCAGGCTAGGGGGGAACACTGAAGCTTTCTTT.

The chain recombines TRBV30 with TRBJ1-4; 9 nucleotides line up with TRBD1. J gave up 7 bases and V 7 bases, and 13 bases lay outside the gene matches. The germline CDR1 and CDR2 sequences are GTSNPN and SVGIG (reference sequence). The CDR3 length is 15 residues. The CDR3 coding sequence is TGTGCCTTCAGGAAGCCCGGGACAGGGAGTGAAAAACTGTTTTTT. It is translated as CAFRKPGTGSEKLFF.

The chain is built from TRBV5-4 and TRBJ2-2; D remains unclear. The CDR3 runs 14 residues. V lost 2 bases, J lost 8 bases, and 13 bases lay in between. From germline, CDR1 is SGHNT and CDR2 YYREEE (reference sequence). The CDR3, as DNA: TGTGCCAGCAGCTTCCCGGGTCCCTCGGGGGAGCTGTTTTTT. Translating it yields CASSFPGPSGELFF.

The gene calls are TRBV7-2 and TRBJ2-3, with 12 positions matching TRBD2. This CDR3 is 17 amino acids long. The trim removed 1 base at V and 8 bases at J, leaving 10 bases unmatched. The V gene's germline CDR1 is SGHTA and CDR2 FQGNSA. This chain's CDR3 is CASSLGLAGVWSGTQYF. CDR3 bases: TGTGCCAGCAGCTTAGGACTAGCGGGAGTTTGGTCTGGTACGCAGTATTTT.

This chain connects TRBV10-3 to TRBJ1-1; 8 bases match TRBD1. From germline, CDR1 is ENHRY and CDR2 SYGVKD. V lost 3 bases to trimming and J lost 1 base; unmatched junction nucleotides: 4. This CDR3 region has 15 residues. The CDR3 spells CAISDRGRGNTEAFF. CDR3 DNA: TGTGCCATCAGTGACAGGGGGCGGGGGAACACTGAAGCTTTCTTT.

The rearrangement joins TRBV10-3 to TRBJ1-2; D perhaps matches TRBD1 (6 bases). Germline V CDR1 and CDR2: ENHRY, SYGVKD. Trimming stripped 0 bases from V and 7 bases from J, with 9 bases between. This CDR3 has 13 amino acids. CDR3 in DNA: TGTGCCATCAGTGAGTCGCAGGGGTCTGGCTACACCTTC. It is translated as CAISESQGSGYTF.